This paragraph covers one T cell receptor (beta chain) sequence. Repertoires were generated with immunoSEQ multiplex PCR, while TCRdb's copy carries only in-frame clones and drops some. The data show over 200,000 clones, more than 75% seen once. This sample was taken from a study of blood T cell repertoires in COVID-19. The CDR3 covers 12 residues. CDR1 is LGHDT and CDR2 is YNNKEL in the germline V gene (reference sequence). V gave up 1 base and J gave up 6 bases, with 7 bases separating them. The J gene is TRBJ2-7, the V gene TRBV3-1 (or the pseudogene TRBV3-2); D ambiguous. Sequencing was carried out using peripheral blood. The receptor was isolated from a woman aged 40-49 years who had recovered from COVID-19. The CDR3 region is CASSQGPSEQYV. CDR3 DNA: TGTGCCAGCAGCCAAGGCCCCAGCGAGCAGTACGTC.